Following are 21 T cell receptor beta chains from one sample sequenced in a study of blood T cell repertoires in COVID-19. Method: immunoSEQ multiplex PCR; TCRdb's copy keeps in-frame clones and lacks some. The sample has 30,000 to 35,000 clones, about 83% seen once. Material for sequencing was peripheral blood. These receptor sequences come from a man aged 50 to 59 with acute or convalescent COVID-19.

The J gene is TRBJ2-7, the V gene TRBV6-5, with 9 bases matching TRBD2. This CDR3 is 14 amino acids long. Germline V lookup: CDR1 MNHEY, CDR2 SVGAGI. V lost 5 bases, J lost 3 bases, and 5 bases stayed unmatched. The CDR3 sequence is CASSNSGSDYEQYF. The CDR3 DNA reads TGTGCCAGCAGTAATAGCGGGAGTGACTACGAGCAGTACTTC.

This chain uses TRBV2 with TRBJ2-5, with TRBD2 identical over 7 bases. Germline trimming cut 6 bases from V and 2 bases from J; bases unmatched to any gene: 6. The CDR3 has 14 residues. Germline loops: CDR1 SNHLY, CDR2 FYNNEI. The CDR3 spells CASRGLRAQETQYF. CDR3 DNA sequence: TGTGCCAGCAGGGGACTACGCGCTCAAGAGACCCAGTACTTC.

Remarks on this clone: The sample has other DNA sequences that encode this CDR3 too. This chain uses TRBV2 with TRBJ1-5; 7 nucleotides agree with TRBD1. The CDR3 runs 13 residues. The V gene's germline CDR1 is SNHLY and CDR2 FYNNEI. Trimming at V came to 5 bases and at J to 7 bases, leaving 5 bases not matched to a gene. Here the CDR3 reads CASSPGGGQPQHF. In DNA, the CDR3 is TGTGCCAGCAGTCCAGGGGGTGGGCAGCCCCAGCATTTT.

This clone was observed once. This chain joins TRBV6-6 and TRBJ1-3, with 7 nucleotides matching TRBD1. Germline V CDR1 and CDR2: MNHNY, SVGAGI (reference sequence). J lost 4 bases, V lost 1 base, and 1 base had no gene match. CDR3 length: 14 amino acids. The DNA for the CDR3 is TGTGCCAGCAGTTACTACAGGGGAGGAAACACCATATATTTT. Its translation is CASSYYRGGNTIYF.

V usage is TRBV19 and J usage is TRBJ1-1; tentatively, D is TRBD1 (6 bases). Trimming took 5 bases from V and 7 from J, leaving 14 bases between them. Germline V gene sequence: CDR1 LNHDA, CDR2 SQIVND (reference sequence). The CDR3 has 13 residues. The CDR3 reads CASSLTGMGEAFF. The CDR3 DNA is TGTGCCAGTAGTCTCACAGGGATGGGTGAAGCTTTCTTT. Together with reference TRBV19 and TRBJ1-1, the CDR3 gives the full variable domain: DGGITQSPKYLFRKEGQNVTLSCEQNLNHDAMYWYRQDPGQGLRLIYYSQIVNDFQKGDIAEGYSVSREKKESFPLTVTSAQKNPTAFYLCASSLTGMGEAFFGQGTRLTVV.

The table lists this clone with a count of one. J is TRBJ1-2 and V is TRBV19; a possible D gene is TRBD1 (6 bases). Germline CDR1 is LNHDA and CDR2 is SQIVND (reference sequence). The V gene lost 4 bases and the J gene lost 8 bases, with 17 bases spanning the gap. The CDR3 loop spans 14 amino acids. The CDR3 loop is CASSTRTDTGGYTF. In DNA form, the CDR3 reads TGTGCCAGTAGTACGAGGACAGATACTGGCGGCTACACCTTC. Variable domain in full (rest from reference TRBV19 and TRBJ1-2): DGGITQSPKYLFRKEGQNVTLSCEQNLNHDAMYWYRQDPGQGLRLIYYSQIVNDFQKGDIAEGYSVSREKKESFPLTVTSAQKNPTAFYLCASSTRTDTGGYTFGSGTRLTVV.

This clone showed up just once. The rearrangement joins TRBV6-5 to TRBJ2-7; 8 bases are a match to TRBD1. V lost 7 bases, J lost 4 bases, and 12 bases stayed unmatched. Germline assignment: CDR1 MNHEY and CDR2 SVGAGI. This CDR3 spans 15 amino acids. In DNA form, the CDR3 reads TGTGCCAGCAAGAAGGGGACAGGTCCAATATACGAGCAGTACTTC. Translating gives CASKKGTGPIYEQYF.

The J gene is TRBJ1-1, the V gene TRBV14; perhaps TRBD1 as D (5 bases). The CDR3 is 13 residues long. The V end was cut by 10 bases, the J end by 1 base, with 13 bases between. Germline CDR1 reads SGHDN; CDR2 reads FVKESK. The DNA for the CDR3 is TGTGCCACCTCGAACGGGGGGAACACTGAAGCTTTCTTT. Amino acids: CATSNGGNTEAFF.

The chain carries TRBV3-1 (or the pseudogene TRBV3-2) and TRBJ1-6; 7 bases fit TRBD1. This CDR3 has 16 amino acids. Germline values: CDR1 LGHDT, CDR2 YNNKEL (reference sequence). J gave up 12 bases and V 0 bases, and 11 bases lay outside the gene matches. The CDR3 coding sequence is TGTGCCAGCAGCCAAGATCGGACAGGACATCTAAGACCCCTCCACTTT. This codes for CASSQDRTGHLRPLHF.

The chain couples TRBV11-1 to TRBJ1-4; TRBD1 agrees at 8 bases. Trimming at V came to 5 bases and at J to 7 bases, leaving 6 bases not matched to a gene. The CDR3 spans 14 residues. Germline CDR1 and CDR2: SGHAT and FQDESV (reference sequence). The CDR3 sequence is CASSRDRGSEKLFF. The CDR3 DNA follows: TGTGCCAGCAGCCGCGACAGGGGCAGTGAAAAACTGTTTTTT. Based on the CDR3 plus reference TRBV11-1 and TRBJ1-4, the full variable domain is EAEVAQSPRYKITEKSQAVAFWCDPISGHATLYWYRQILGQGPELLVQFQDESVVDDSQLPKDRFSAERLKGVDSTLKIQPAELGDSAMYLCASSRDRGSEKLFFGSGTQLSVL.

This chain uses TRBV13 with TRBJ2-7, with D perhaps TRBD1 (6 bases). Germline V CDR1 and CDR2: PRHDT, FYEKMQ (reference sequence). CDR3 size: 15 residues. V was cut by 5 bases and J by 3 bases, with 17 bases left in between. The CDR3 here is CASSTSTRGNYEQYF. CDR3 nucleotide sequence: TGTGCCAGCAGCACATCCACCAGGGGAAACTACGAGCAGTACTTC. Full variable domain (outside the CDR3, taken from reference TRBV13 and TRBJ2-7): AAGVIQSPRHLIKEKRETATLKCYPIPRHDTVYWYQQGPGQDPQFLISFYEKMQSDKGSIPDRFSAQQFSDYHSELNMSSLELGDSALYFCASSTSTRGNYEQYFGPGTRLTVT.

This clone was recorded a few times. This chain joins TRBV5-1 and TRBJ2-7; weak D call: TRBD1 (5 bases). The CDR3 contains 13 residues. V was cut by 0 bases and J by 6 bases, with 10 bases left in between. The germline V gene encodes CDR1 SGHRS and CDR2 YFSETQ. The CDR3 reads CASSLGQLSEQYF. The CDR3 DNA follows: TGCGCCAGCAGCTTGGGACAGTTAAGCGAGCAGTACTTC.

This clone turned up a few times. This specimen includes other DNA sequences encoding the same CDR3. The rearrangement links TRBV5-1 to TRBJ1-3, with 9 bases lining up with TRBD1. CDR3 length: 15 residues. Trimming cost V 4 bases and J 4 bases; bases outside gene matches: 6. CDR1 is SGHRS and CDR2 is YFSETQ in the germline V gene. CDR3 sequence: CASSPRTGDGNTIYF. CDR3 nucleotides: TGCGCCAGCAGCCCCCGGACAGGGGACGGAAACACCATATATTTT.

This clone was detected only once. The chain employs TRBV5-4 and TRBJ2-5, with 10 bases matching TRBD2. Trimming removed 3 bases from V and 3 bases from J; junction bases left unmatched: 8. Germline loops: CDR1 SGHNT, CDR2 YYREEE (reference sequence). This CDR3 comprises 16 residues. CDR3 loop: CASSSILLAGKETQYF. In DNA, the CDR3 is TGTGCCAGCAGCTCGATACTACTAGCGGGGAAAGAGACCCAGTACTTC.

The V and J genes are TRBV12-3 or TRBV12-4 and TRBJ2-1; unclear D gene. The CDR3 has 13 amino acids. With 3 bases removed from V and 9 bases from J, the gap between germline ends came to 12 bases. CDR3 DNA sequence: TGTGCCAGCAGTTTTATCCAGGAAGGTGAGCAGTTCTTC. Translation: CASSFIQEGEQFF.

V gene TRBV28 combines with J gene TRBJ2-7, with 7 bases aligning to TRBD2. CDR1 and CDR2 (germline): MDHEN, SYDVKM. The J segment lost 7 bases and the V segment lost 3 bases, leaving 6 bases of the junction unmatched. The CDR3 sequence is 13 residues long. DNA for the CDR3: TGTGCCAGCAGTTTGGGAGGGTCTACGGAGCAGTACTTC. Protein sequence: CASSLGGSTEQYF.

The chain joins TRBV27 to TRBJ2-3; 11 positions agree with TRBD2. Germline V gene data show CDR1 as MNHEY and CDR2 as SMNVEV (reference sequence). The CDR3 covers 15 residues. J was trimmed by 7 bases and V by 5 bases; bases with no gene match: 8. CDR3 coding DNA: TGTGCCAGCAGTCGTACTAGCGGGAGTACAAATACGCAGTATTTT. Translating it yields CASSRTSGSTNTQYF.

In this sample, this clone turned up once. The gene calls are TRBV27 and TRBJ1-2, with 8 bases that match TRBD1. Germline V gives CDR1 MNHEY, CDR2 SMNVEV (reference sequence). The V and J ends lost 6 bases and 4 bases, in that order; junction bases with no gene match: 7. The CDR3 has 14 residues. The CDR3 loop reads CASRGQGVFYGYTF. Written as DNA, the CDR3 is TGTGCCAGCAGAGGACAGGGAGTGTTCTATGGCTACACCTTC.

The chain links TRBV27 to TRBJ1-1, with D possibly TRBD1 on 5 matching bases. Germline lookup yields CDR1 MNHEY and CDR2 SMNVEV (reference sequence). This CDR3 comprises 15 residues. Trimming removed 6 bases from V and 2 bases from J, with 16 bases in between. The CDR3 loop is CASRSLFGGNTEAFF. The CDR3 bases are TGTGCCAGCAGATCCCTCTTCGGGGGTAACACTGAAGCTTTCTTT.

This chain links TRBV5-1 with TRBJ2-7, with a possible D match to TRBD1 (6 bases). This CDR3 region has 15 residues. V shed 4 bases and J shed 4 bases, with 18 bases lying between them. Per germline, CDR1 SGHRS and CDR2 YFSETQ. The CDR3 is CASSTGGQGNYEQYF. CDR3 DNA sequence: TGCGCCAGCAGCACCGGTGGCCAGGGGAATTACGAGCAGTACTTC. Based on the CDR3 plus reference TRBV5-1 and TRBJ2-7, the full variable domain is KAGVTQTPRYLIKTRGQQVTLSCSPISGHRSVSWYQQTPGQGLQFLFEYFSETQRNKGNFPGRFSGRQFSNSRSEMNVSTLELGDSALYLCASSTGGQGNYEQYFGPGTRLTVT.

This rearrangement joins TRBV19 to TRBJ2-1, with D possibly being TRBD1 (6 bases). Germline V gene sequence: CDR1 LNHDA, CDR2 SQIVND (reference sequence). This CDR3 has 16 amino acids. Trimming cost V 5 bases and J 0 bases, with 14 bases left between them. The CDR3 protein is CASSASRGYSYNEQFF. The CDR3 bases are TGTGCCAGTAGTGCCTCCAGGGGATACTCCTACAATGAGCAGTTCTTC. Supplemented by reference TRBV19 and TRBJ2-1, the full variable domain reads DGGITQSPKYLFRKEGQNVTLSCEQNLNHDAMYWYRQDPGQGLRLIYYSQIVNDFQKGDIAEGYSVSREKKESFPLTVTSAQKNPTAFYLCASSASRGYSYNEQFFGPGTRLTVL.